This entry lists 17 T cell receptor beta chains sequenced from one sample in a study of chemoradiotherapy in HPV16-positive cancers. Sequencing used immunoSEQ multiplex PCR; TCRdb keeps in-frame clones, though not all of them. The sample records roughly 11,000 clones, 60% to 75% being singletons. The sample was collected from a patient who underwent chemoradiotherapy. The origin of the receptors is a human donor with HPV-associated anogenital cancer.

The V gene is TRBV5-1, the J gene TRBJ1-3; D remains ambiguous. In germline, CDR1 is SGHRS, CDR2 YFSETQ. The CDR3 extends over 15 amino acids. The germline V and J ends were trimmed by 0 bases and 0 bases, with 7 bases remaining between them. The CDR3 region is CASSLGSNSGNTIYF. The CDR3 region has the DNA TGCGCCAGCAGCTTGGGGAGTAACTCTGGAAACACCATATATTTT.

J is TRBJ2-1 and V is TRBV7-2, with unresolved D. The V gene's germline CDR1 is SGHTA and CDR2 FQGNSA. V lost 4 bases to trimming and J lost 5 bases, with 9 bases between them. This CDR3 has 13 amino acids. The CDR3 sequence is CASSYVENNEQFF. CDR3 in DNA: TGTGCCAGCAGCTACGTGGAAAACAATGAGCAGTTCTTC.

The chain recombines TRBV18 with TRBJ1-1; TRBD1 matches at 8 bases. Germline V CDR1 and CDR2: KGHSH, LQKENI. J gave up 4 bases and V 4 bases, and 8 bases lay outside the gene matches. CDR3 length equals 15 residues. This CDR3 is CASSLGQGAITEAFF. For the CDR3, the DNA is TGTGCCAGCTCACTCGGACAGGGTGCGATCACTGAAGCTTTCTTT. Supplemented by reference TRBV18 and TRBJ1-1, the full variable domain reads NAGVMQNPRHLVRRRGQEARLRCSPMKGHSHVYWYRQLPEEGLKFMVYLQKENIIDESGMPKERFSAEFPKEGPSILRIQQVVRGDSAAYFCASSLGQGAITEAFFGQGTRLTVV.

The J gene is TRBJ2-3, the V gene TRBV11-2; the match to TRBD2 covers 9 bases. The V segment lost 0 bases and the J segment 2 bases; nucleotides outside the gene matches: 9. This CDR3 has 18 amino acids. Germline V gene lookup returns CDR1 SGHAT and CDR2 FQNNGV. The CDR3 DNA reads as TGTGCCAGCAGCTTAGACTCCCTTCTAGCGGGGATCACAGATACGCAGTATTTT. It specifies CASSLDSLLAGITDTQYF.

This clone has just one count. The rearrangement uses TRBV7-8 and TRBJ2-1, with 7 bases aligning to TRBD2. Per germline, CDR1 SGHVS and CDR2 FQNEAQ. This CDR3 comprises 16 residues. The V segment lost 5 bases and the J segment 3 bases; nucleotides outside the gene matches: 10. CDR3 loop: CASSPMGGPGYNEQFF. CDR3 nucleotides: TGTGCCAGCAGCCCTATGGGAGGGCCGGGCTACAATGAGCAGTTCTTC.

The chain joins TRBV4-3 to TRBJ2-5; TRBD2 is a possible D gene (6 bases). The CDR3 spans 17 residues. Trimming removed 2 bases at V and 0 bases at J, with 16 bases between. The germline CDR1 and CDR2 sequences are LGHNA and YSLEER. Written as DNA, the CDR3 is TGCGCCAGCAGCCAAACTAAGACTAGTAGGGACCAAGAGACCCAGTACTTC. Amino acid sequence: CASSQTKTSRDQETQYF.

The V call is TRBV7-8, the J call TRBJ1-1; no clear D gene. This CDR3 comprises 13 residues. Germline CDR1 and CDR2: SGHVS and FQNEAQ. V lost 0 bases, J lost 7 bases, and 9 bases lay in between. CDR3 nucleotide sequence: TGTGCCAGCAGCTTAGCGCCAGTCGGTGAAGCTTTCTTT. It encodes CASSLAPVGEAFF. Variable domain in full (rest from reference TRBV7-8 and TRBJ1-1): GAGVSQSPRYKVAKRGQDVALRCDPISGHVSLFWYQQALGQGPEFLTYFQNEAQLDKSGLPSDRFFAERPEGSVSTLKIQRTQQEDSAVYLCASSLAPVGEAFFGQGTRLTVV.

Only a few counts were recorded for this clone. The chain has TRBV6-1 and TRBJ1-3; 9 bases agree with TRBD1. The germline gives CDR1 MNHNS, CDR2 SASEGT. The CDR3 is made up of 14 amino acids. V shed 6 bases and J 2 bases; nucleotides not matched to a gene: 2. The CDR3 DNA reads as TGTGCCAGCAGGGGACAGGGTGCTGGAAACACCATATATTTT. Protein sequence: CASRGQGAGNTIYF.

The V call is TRBV11-3, the J call TRBJ2-5; 12 bases agree with TRBD2. V gave up 2 bases and J gave up 3 bases; unmatched junction bases: 1. This CDR3 contains 15 residues. The germline V gene encodes CDR1 SGHNT and CDR2 YENEEA. CDR3 protein: CASSLRTSGKETQYF. DNA for the CDR3: TGTGCCAGCAGCTTACGGACTAGCGGGAAAGAGACCCAGTACTTC.

The genes are TRBV15 and TRBJ1-5; D unresolved. Germline CDR1 is LNHNV and CDR2 is YYDKDF (reference sequence). The CDR3 totals 16 residues. V was pared by 1 base and J by 9 bases, with 19 bases between. The CDR3 nucleotides read TGTGCCACCAGCAGAGTTGGGGTCGGTCGTATCACGCCCCAGCATTTT. Its translation: CATSRVGVGRITPQHF. The complete variable domain, with remaining parts taken from reference TRBV15 and TRBJ1-5, reads DAMVIQNPRYQVTQFGKPVTLSCSQTLNHNVMYWYQQKSSQAPKLLFHYYDKDFNNEADTPDNFQSRRPNTSFCFLDIRSPGLGDTAMYLCATSRVGVGRITPQHFGDGTRLSIL.

This CDR3 is CASSLSGNRRETQYF. In DNA form, the CDR3 reads TGTGCCAGCAGCTTATCGGGGAATCGTCGAGAGACCCAGTACTTC. The chain has TRBV7-6 and TRBJ2-5, with a possible D match to TRBD2 (5 bases). The CDR3 spans 15 residues. The V gene lost 2 bases and the J gene lost 4 bases, with 14 bases spanning the gap. CDR1 and CDR2 (germline): SGHVS, FNYEAQ.

The CDR3 DNA is TGTGCCAGCAGCTTAAATTTTGGGGCAGGGGCGCGAACCTACGAGCAGTACTTC. Encoded protein: CASSLNFGAGARTYEQYF. The V gene is TRBV11-2, the J gene TRBJ2-7; D is perhaps TRBD1 (6 bases). Trimming shortened V by 2 bases and J by 2 bases, and 22 bases separated the two germline ends. The CDR3 sequence is 18 residues long. CDR1 is SGHAT, CDR2 FQNNGV, per germline.

In its sample, this clone was seen a few times. The CDR3: CASSEALAGGRGEQFF. CDR3 DNA: TGTGCCAGCAGTGAAGCGCTAGCGGGAGGGCGCGGTGAGCAGTTCTTC. The chain has TRBV2 and TRBJ2-1; 12 bases are shared with TRBD2. Trimming took 0 bases from V and 9 from J; bases not matched to a gene: 6. The CDR3 contains 16 residues. The germline V gene encodes CDR1 SNHLY and CDR2 FYNNEI. The whole variable domain, filled in from reference TRBV2 and TRBJ2-1, reads EPEVTQTPSHQVTQMGQEVILRCVPISNHLYFYWYRQILGQKVEFLVSFYNNEISEKSEIFDDQFSVERPDGSNFTLKIRSTKLEDSAMYFCASSEALAGGRGEQFFGPGTRLTVL.

This chain links TRBV18 with TRBJ1-1, with TRBD1 matching over 8 bases. Losses at the gene ends were 4 bases for V and 7 bases for J; bases not matched to a gene: 5. Germline V CDR1 and CDR2: KGHSH, LQKENI. This CDR3 has 13 amino acids. This CDR3 reads CASSLQGGVEAFF. The CDR3 nucleotides read TGTGCCAGCTCACTACAGGGGGGTGTTGAAGCTTTCTTT.

The CDR3 region has the DNA TGTGCCTGGACAACGGGAGGCCTCCAAGAGACCCAGTACTTC. Translating it yields CAWTTGGLQETQYF. The chain combines TRBV30 with TRBJ2-5, with TRBD2 matching 7 bases. V shed 4 bases, J shed 1 base, and the junction held 6 bases outside the gene matches. Germline CDR1 reads GTSNPN; CDR2 reads SVGIG (reference sequence). The length of the CDR3 is 14 residues.

This chain connects TRBV4-1 to TRBJ2-3; D gene uncertain. The CDR3 has 15 amino acids. The V gene lost 2 bases and the J gene lost 0 bases, with 9 bases spanning the gap. Per the germline V gene, CDR1 is MGHRA and CDR2 is YSYEKL. The CDR3 spells CASSQFVRSTDTQYF. The CDR3, as DNA: TGCGCCAGCAGCCAATTTGTACGAAGCACAGATACGCAGTATTTT.

The chain couples TRBV7-2 to TRBJ2-7; D may match TRBD1 or TRBD2 (6 bases each). The CDR3 has 15 residues. The germline V gene encodes CDR1 SGHTA and CDR2 FQGNSA. V lost 3 bases to trimming and J lost 1 base, with 13 bases between them. The CDR3 nucleotides are TGTGCCAGCAGCTTGGGGGGCGGTTTTTCCTACGAGCAGTACTTC. Residues: CASSLGGGFSYEQYF.